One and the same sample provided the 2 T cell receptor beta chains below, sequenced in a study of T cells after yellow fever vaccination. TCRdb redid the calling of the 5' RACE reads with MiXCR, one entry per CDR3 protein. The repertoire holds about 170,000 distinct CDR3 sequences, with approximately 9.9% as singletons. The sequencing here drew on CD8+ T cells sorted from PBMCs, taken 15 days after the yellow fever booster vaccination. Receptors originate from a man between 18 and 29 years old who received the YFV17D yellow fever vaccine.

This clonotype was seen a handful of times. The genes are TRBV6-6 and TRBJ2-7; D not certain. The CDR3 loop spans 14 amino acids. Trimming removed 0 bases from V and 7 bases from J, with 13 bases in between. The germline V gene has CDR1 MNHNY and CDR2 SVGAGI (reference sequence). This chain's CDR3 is CASSYSATKGEQYV. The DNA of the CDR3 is TGTGCCAGCAGTTACTCGGCCACAAAAGGAGAGCAGTACGTC.

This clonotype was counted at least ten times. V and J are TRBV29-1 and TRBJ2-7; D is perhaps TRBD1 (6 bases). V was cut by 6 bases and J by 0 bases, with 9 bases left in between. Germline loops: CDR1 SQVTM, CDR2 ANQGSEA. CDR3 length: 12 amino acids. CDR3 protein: CSVTGPSYEQYF. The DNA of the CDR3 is TGCAGCGTGACAGGACCCTCCTACGAGCAGTACTTC.